The present entry profiles one TCR beta chain with its context. What it binds is not known. This CDR3 region has 17 residues. From germline, CDR1 is MDHEN and CDR2 SYDVKM. Trimming removed 2 bases from V and 2 bases from J; junction bases left unmatched: 7. This record belongs to a study of cytomegalovirus exposure and HLA in healthy donors. Study context: The study placed less than 90% of its 398 genotyped donors in the Caucasian-associated ancestry cluster. Findings and limits, study-wide: The study assumed roughly uniform donor sequencing depth for presence/absence analyses.

Vbeta (60) and Jbeta (13) primers were used in the PCR. Sequencing used immunoSEQ multiplex PCR; TCRdb keeps in-frame clones, though not all of them. In the table there are tens of thousands of clones, around 78% of which are singletons. The sample comprised PBMCs. The receptor was isolated from a man aged 30 to 39 in good health and CMV-seronegative. The chain has TRBV28 and TRBJ2-1; TRBD2 aligns across 9 bases. This chain's CDR3 is CASSLARAGGAYNEQFF. CDR3 coding DNA: TGTGCCAGCAGTTTAGCTCGAGCGGGAGGTGCCTACAATGAGCAGTTCTTC.